This TCR beta chain derives from a study of T-cell memory formation after mild COVID-19. About the study: For the most part, TCR clusters were specific to one donor.

The germline CDR1 and CDR2 sequences are SEHNR and FQNEAQ (reference sequence). The V and J ends lost 5 bases and 2 bases respectively, with 18 bases between them. The CDR3 length is 16 residues. Study conclusions and caveats: Chiefly within CM and EM were the contracting CD4+ clones; CD8+ ones were within EMRA.

TCRalpha and TCRbeta libraries used 5'RACE with constant-segment primers and UMIs. TCRdb recomputed calls from the 5' RACE reads with MiXCR, one row per CDR3 protein. The table records around 400,000 distinct CDR3 sequences, 20% to 25% of them present only once. Comment on this clonotype: Its antigen remains unknown.

What was sequenced was PBMCs or a T cell subset sorted from them (not recorded which). This TCR came from an adult woman who had mild COVID-19 (a few samples of this study predate the infection). Cell type and time point are not known. This chain joins TRBV7-9 and TRBJ1-2; possible D gene TRBD1, 6 bases. The CDR3 sequence is CASSRGPQGVNYGYTF. DNA of the CDR3: TGTGCCAGCAGCCGAGGGCCACAGGGAGTGAACTATGGCTACACCTTC.